Listed below are T cell receptor beta chains from one sample, sequenced in a study of T cell changes during pregnancy in multiple sclerosis. Profiled with immunoSEQ multiplex PCR; TCRdb holds only in-frame clones, not every one. The table has 35,000 to 45,000 clones, almost 90% seen once. The sequencing here drew on peripheral blood, taken in the second trimester of pregnancy. The receptors shown here come from a female donor in good health, enrolled as a control in a pregnancy study. Both conserved end residues are part of each CDR3. Each record gives: V gene, clone size, D gene, J gene, CDR3 DNA, CDR3 protein. A D gene is named only where the DNA matches it firmly. Some rows have no size entry. The others give once, few or many, or a class for an expanded clone.

V: TRBV19
size: .
D: .
J: TRBJ2-3
DNA: TGTGCCACCACCCCCCCTATTACAGATACGCAGTATTTT
CDR3: CATTPPITDTQYF

V: TRBV7-8
size: .
D: .
J: TRBJ2-1
DNA: TGTGCCAGCAGTGCGGGGAAGCCTTCCTACAATGAGCAGTTCTTC
CDR3: CASSAGKPSYNEQFF

V: TRBV30
size: once
D: .
J: TRBJ2-2
DNA: TGTGCCTGGAGTCCCCCGGGGAGCAAGGACTTTACCGGGGAGCTGTTTTTT
CDR3: CAWSPPGSKDFTGELFF

V: TRBV5-1
size: .
D: TRBD2
J: TRBJ2-1
DNA: TGCGCCAGCAGCGTACCACTAGCGGGAAACTACAATGAGCAGTTCTTC
CDR3: CASSVPLAGNYNEQFF

V: TRBV10-2
size: once
D: TRBD2
J: TRBJ2-7
DNA: TGCGCCAGCAGCCTTACTAGCGGGGGGGCTACTCACTACGAGCAGTACTTC
CDR3: CASSLTSGGATHYEQYF

V: TRBV6-5
size: .
D: .
J: TRBJ2-5
DNA: TGTGCCAGCAGTTACTCCCTCGCACAGGAACAAGAGACCCAGTACTTC
CDR3: CASSYSLAQEQETQYF

V: TRBV9
size: .
D: TRBD2
J: TRBJ2-5
DNA: TGTGCCAGCAGCTTTGGGACTAGCGGGGGCCTTCAAGAGACCCAGTACTTC
CDR3: CASSFGTSGGLQETQYF

V: TRBV19
size: medium-sized
D: TRBD2
J: TRBJ2-7
DNA: TGTGCCAGTAGCCCCAATGGGGGGACTAGCGGGAGCGAGCAGTACTTC
CDR3: CASSPNGGTSGSEQYF

V: TRBV9
size: once
D: TRBD2
J: TRBJ2-7
DNA: TGTGCCAGCAGCCCTTCGGGACTACCTACTTACGAGCAGTACTTC
CDR3: CASSPSGLPTYEQYF

V: TRBV19
size: .
D: TRBD1
J: TRBJ1-1
DNA: TGTGCCAGTAGTTTGGGACAGGGGGCCGGGACTGAAGCTTTCTTT
CDR3: CASSLGQGAGTEAFF

V: TRBV30
size: .
D: TRBD1
J: TRBJ1-1
DNA: TGTGCCTGGAGGACAGGGACCGAAGCTTTCTTT
CDR3: CAWRTGTEAFF

V: TRBV6-4
size: .
D: TRBD2
J: TRBJ2-3
DNA: TGTGCCAGCAGTACCACGGGACTAGCGGATTCCACAGATACGCAGTATTTT
CDR3: CASSTTGLADSTDTQYF

V: TRBV13
size: .
D: TRBD1
J: TRBJ2-7
DNA: TGTGCCAGCAGCGAGACAGGGGACGAGCAGTACTTC
CDR3: CASSETGDEQYF

V: TRBV5-4
size: few
D: .
J: TRBJ1-5
DNA: TGTGCCAGCAGCTTGGTTGTGGCCGCTAGCAATCAGCCCCAGCATTTT
CDR3: CASSLVVAASNQPQHF

V: TRBV27
size: .
D: TRBD1
J: TRBJ2-1
DNA: TGTGCCAGCAGTTTTTGGAGAGACAGGGGCTACAATGAGCAGTTCTTC
CDR3: CASSFWRDRGYNEQFF

V: TRBV30
size: once
D: .
J: TRBJ1-1
DNA: TGTGCCTGGAGTCTCCCAGTTAACACTGAAGCTTTCTTT
CDR3: CAWSLPVNTEAFF

V: TRBV19
size: .
D: .
J: TRBJ1-5
DNA: TGTGCCAGTAACCCAGGTCACTCAAATCAGCCCCAGCATTTT
CDR3: CASNPGHSNQPQHF

V: TRBV4-1
size: .
D: .
J: TRBJ2-3
DNA: TGCGCCAGTAACGGGGGCACAGATACGCAGTATTTT
CDR3: CASNGGTDTQYF

V: TRBV27
size: .
D: TRBD1
J: TRBJ1-4
DNA: TGTGCCAGCAGTCCTCGGACAGGGTTGTGGAAACTGTTTTTT
CDR3: CASSPRTGLWKLFF